This T cell receptor (beta chain) stems from a study of cytotoxic CD8 clonotypes in ibrutinib-treated CLL. The CDR3 consists of 14 residues. V was cut by 3 bases and J by 2 bases, with 10 bases left in between. The V gene's germline CDR1 is SGHRS and CDR2 YFSETQ. Repertoires were generated with immunoSEQ multiplex PCR, while TCRdb's copy carries only in-frame clones and drops some. The sample lists just over 200,000 clones, roughly three quarters seen once, with approximately 10% in the top ten. This receptor was taken from a human donor with chronic lymphocytic leukemia. The V gene is TRBV5-1, the J gene TRBJ2-3; D gene unclear. The source material was PBMCs, sampled after 12 months of ibrutinib treatment. Here the CDR3 reads CASSWGRNTDTQYF. The CDR3 DNA is TGCGCCAGCAGCTGGGGAAGAAACACAGATACGCAGTATTTT.